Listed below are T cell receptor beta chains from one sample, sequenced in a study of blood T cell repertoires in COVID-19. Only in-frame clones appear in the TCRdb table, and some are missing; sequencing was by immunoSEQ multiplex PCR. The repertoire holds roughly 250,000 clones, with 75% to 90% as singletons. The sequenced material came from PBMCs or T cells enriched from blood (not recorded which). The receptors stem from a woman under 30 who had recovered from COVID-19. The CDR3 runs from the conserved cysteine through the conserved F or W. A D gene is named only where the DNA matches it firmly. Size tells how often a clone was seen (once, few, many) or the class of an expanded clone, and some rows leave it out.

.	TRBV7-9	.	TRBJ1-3	TGTGCCAGCAGCTTACCCCCTAGAGAGGGATCTGGAAACACCATATATTTT	CASSLPPREGSGNTIYF
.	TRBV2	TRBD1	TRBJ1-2	TGTGCCAGCAGTGAAGTGGGGAGGACAGGCTATGGCTACACCTTC	CASSEVGRTGYGYTF
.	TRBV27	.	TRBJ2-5	TGTGCCAGCAGTTTTTGGAACAAGAGGGAGACCCAGTACTTC	CASSFWNKRETQYF
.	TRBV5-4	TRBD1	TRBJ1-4	TGTGCCAGCAGCTCGACTAACCCGGGACAGGAAAAACTGTTTTTT	CASSSTNPGQEKLFF
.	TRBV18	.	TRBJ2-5	TGTGCCAGCTCACCACTGTCACAGGACCAAGAGACCCAGTACTTC	CASSPLSQDQETQYF
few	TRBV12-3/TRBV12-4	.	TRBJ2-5	TGTGCCAGCAGTTTGGGGGGAGCACTGACCCAGTACTTC	CASSLGGALTQYF
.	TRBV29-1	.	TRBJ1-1	TGCAGCGTTGGTCCAGGGCTGAACACTGAAGCTTTCTTT	CSVGPGLNTEAFF
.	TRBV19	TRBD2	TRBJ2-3	TGTGCCAGTAGAGGCGGGAGTAGCACAGATACGCAGTATTTT	CASRGGSSTDTQYF
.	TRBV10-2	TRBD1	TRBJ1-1	TGCGCCAGCAGGGACAGGAGACTGAGCACTGAAGCTTTCTTT	CASRDRRLSTEAFF
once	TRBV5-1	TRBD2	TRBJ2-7	TGCGCCAGCAGCTTTCTAGCGGGGAGGGGTGACGAGCAGTACTTC	CASSFLAGRGDEQYF
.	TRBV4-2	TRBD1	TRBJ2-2	TGTGCCAGCAGCCAAGATTACGAGGGGGCCAACACCGGGGAGCTGTTTTTT	CASSQDYEGANTGELFF
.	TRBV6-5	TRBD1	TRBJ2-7	TGTGCCAGCAGTTACTACCCGCGACAGGGTAGGTACGAGCAGTACTTC	CASSYYPRQGRYEQYF
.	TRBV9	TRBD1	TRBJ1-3	TGTGCCAGCAGTCCCAAGGGGGCATCTGGAAACACCATATATTTT	CASSPKGASGNTIYF
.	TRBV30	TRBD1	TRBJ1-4	TGTGCCGGGACAGTAACTAATGAAAAACTGTTTTTT	CAGTVTNEKLFF
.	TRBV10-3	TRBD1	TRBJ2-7	TGTGCCATCAGTGAGCCGTCGACAGGGGGGGAATACGAGCAGTACTTC	CAISEPSTGGEYEQYF
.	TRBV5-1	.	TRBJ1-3	TGCGCCAGCAGCTTGGTGCCGTCCTATAGCGGAAACACCATATATTTT	CASSLVPSYSGNTIYF
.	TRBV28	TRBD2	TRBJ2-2	TGTGCCAGCCTTCAAGCGGGGGACACCGGGGAGCTGTTTTTT	CASLQAGDTGELFF
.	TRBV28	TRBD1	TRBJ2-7	TGTGCCAGCAGTTTAACCGGGACAGCCTACGAGCAGTACTTC	CASSLTGTAYEQYF
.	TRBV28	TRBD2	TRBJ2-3	TGTGCCAGCAGTTTAAGCGGGGGGGCCACAGATACGCAGTATTTT	CASSLSGGATDTQYF
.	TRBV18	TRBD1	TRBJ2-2	TGTGCCAGCTCACCACCGTGGACAGGGGGTAACACCGGGGAGCTGTTTTTT	CASSPPWTGGNTGELFF